These 8 T cell receptor beta chains were all obtained from the same sample, sequenced in a study of blood T cell repertoires in COVID-19. Only in-frame clones appear in the TCRdb table, and some are missing; sequencing was by immunoSEQ multiplex PCR. This sample carries fewer than 200,000 clones, about 84% of them seen once, and the ten largest clones take 9.5% to 15%. Sequenced material: PBMCs or T cells enriched from blood (not recorded which). Every receptor here comes from a man aged 50 or older who had recovered from COVID-19.

The genes are TRBV18 and TRBJ2-7, with D uncertain. V lost 3 bases, J lost 3 bases, and 15 bases lay in between. CDR3 length: 15 residues. Germline values: CDR1 KGHSH, CDR2 LQKENI. This CDR3 reads CASSPTGLLLYEQYF. The CDR3, as DNA: TGTGCCAGCTCACCTACGGGTCTTCTCCTCTACGAGCAGTACTTC.

The V gene is TRBV7-2, the J gene TRBJ1-1; D gene uncertain. The CDR3 has 15 residues. Germline assignment: CDR1 SGHTA and CDR2 FQGNSA. The ends were cut back, 0 bases at V and 0 bases at J, with 8 bases in the middle. Written as DNA, the CDR3 is TGTGCCAGCAGCTTAGCTGGTCGGGTGAACACTGAAGCTTTCTTT. This gives the protein CASSLAGRVNTEAFF. Full variable domain (rest looked up from reference TRBV7-2 and TRBJ1-1): GAGVSQSPSNKVTEKGKDVELRCDPISGHTALYWYRQSLGQGLEFLIYFQGNSAPDKSGLPSDRFSAERTGGSVSTLTIQRTQQEDSAVYLCASSLAGRVNTEAFFGQGTRLTVV.

The chain uses TRBV5-6 and TRBJ2-7; the D gene is possibly TRBD2 (7 bases). The CDR3 runs to 15 residues. V was cut by 4 bases and J by 4 bases, with 18 bases left in between. Germline values: CDR1 SGHDT, CDR2 YYEEEE. The CDR3 protein is CASSTKGGQRYEQYF. CDR3 nucleotides: TGTGCCAGCAGCACAAAGGGGGGGCAGAGGTACGAGCAGTACTTC.

The chain carries TRBV30 and TRBJ1-2; maybe TRBD1 (5 bases). The CDR3 is 11 amino acids. CDR1 and CDR2 from the germline V gene are GTSNPN and SVGIG (reference sequence). The V end was cut by 4 bases, the J end by 8 bases, with 11 bases between. CDR3 region: CAWTSRGGYTF. CDR3 DNA: TGTGCCTGGACCTCCCGGGGGGGCTACACCTTC. Drawing the rest from reference TRBV30 and TRBJ1-2, the complete variable domain is SQTIHQWPATLVQPVGSPLSLECTVEGTSNPNLYWYRQAAGRGLQLLFYSVGIGQISSEVPQNLSASRPQDRQFILSSKKLLLSDSGFYLCAWTSRGGYTFGSGTRLTVV.

The gene calls are TRBV6-5 and TRBJ1-2; the D gene is possibly TRBD1 (5 bases). V lost 5 bases to trimming and J lost 5 bases, with 15 bases between them. This CDR3 comprises 14 residues. CDR1 MNHEY and CDR2 SVGAGI come from the germline V gene. This CDR3 reads CASSRGEATYGYTF. The CDR3 coding sequence is TGTGCCAGCAGTCGGGGGGAGGCGACGTATGGCTACACCTTC.

This chain uses TRBV29-1 with TRBJ2-1; 8 nucleotides agree with TRBD2. V gave up 3 bases and J gave up 8 bases; unmatched junction bases: 6. The CDR3 has 13 amino acids. The germline V gene has CDR1 SQVTM and CDR2 ANQGSEA. The CDR3 region is CSVDRRGADEQFF. The CDR3 nucleotides read TGCAGCGTTGACCGGCGGGGGGCCGATGAGCAGTTCTTC.

The rearrangement links TRBV4-1 to TRBJ2-3, with 10 nucleotides matching TRBD2. Germline CDR1 MGHRA, CDR2 YSYEKL. After removal of 2 bases from V and 0 bases from J, the junction contained 11 bases not matched to a gene. The CDR3 sequence is 19 residues long. The CDR3: CASSQSGTSVDSSTDTQYF. CDR3 in DNA: TGCGCCAGCAGCCAATCCGGGACTAGCGTTGACTCTAGCACAGATACGCAGTATTTT.

This clone came up a few times. In DNA, the CDR3 is TGCGCCAGCAGCATCCCCCGGACAGGGGACAATGAGCAGTTCTTC. As protein: CASSIPRTGDNEQFF. This chain connects TRBV5-1 to TRBJ2-1; 9 nucleotides align to TRBD1. The CDR3 is made up of 15 amino acids. Germline lookup yields CDR1 SGHRS and CDR2 YFSETQ. Trimming took 4 bases from V and 5 from J; bases not matched to a gene: 7.